This TCR beta chain was sequenced in a study of CD8+CD57+ T cells in acquired aplastic anemia. Study-wide findings and caveats: Patients and controls shared under 35 CD8+ CDR3 sequences, which appeared highly expressed in patients and within their immunodominant clones.

Profiling that covered TCR beta VDJ and CDR3 relied on genomic DNA as its template. One entry per CDR3 protein, called by TCRdb with MiXCR from the reads. Among 150,000 to 200,000 distinct CDR3 sequences listed, under 55% were seen once. Patients chosen for sequencing had CD8+CD57+ cells that had expanded, as shown by flow cytometry. Blood samples were obtained from patients who had received no prior therapy. Remarks on this clonotype: What it binds is unknown.

Trimming removed 4 bases from V and 4 bases from J; junction bases left unmatched: 5. CDR3 length: 13 residues. Germline CDR1 SGHDT, CDR2 YYEEEE. V and J are TRBV5-6 and TRBJ2-7; 7 nucleotides agree with TRBD1. The TCR originated in a human donor with aplastic anemia. Sequenced material: sorted CD4+, CD8+, or CD8+CD57+ T cells (not recorded which) from PBMCs. The CDR3 is CASSRMTGYEQYF. Written as DNA, the CDR3 is TGTGCCAGCAGCAGAATGACAGGGTACGAGCAGTACTTC.